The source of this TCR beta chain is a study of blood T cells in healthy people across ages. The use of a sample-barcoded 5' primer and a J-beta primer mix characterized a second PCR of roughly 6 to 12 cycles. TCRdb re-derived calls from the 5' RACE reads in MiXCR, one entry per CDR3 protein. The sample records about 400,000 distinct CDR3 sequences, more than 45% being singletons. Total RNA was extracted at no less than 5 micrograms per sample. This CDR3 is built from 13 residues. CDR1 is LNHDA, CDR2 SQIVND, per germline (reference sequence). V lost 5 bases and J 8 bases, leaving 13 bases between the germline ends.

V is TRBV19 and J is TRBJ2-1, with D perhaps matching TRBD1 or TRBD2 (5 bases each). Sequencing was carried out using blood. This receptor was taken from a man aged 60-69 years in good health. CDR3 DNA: TGTGCCAGTAGTCTTCCTGGGGACGATGAGCAGTTCTTC. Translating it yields CASSLPGDDEQFF.